This T cell receptor (beta chain) is drawn from a study of T cell responses to AZD1222 COVID-19 vaccine. For the study at large: Doses given second, at about 4 or about 12 weeks, were pooled.

Points on this clone: Its antigen remains unknown.

Study observations and caveats: Reportedly, close to half of spike-specific TCRs are directed against unmutated variant regions. There were vaccine-associated CD4 TCRs across spike, dominant at 160-218 and 743-854.

Germline V gene lookup returns CDR1 SGHRS and CDR2 YFSETQ. The CDR3 has 14 residues. V was pared by 0 bases and J by 4 bases, with 3 bases of the junction left unmatched. Sequenced by immunoSEQ multiplex PCR; TCRdb stores in-frame clones only, minus some. Among over 100,000 clones listed, roughly nine tenths were seen once. Sequences were derived from peripheral blood, sampled on day 0 of AZD1222 vaccination. This TCR derives from an adult in good health. The chain is built from TRBV5-1 and TRBJ1-2; 7 bases line up with TRBD1. CDR3 sequence reads: CASSLVGQSYGYTF. The CDR3 DNA is TGCGCCAGCAGCTTGGTGGGACAGTCCTATGGCTACACCTTC.